The table lists the clone carrying this TCR beta chain with a count of one. This record comes from a study of blood T cell repertoires in COVID-19. Within the 2 weeks before study entry, each person in the exposed group met a COVID-19 case. CDR3 size: 15 residues. CDR1 and CDR2 (germline): WNHNN, SYGVQD (reference sequence). Germline trimming cut 8 bases from V and 3 bases from J; bases unmatched to any gene: 8. Generated by immunoSEQ multiplex PCR, the TCRdb table keeps only in-frame clones and is missing some. The profile shows roughly 430,000 clones, about 88% of them singletons. This TCR was recovered from a woman aged 18-29 years who had been exposed to COVID-19. This chain uses TRBV10-1 with TRBJ1-4; TRBD1 matches at 8 bases. The sequenced sample was PBMCs or T cells enriched from blood (not recorded which). CDR3 protein: CASGQGGDSNEKLFF. The DNA for the CDR3 is TGCGCCAGCGGACAGGGTGGGGACTCTAATGAAAAACTGTTTTTT.